This TCR beta chain was retrieved from a study of T cell responses to AZD1222 COVID-19 vaccine. Study outcomes and limitations: Spike-wide vaccine-associated CD4 TCRs dominated at 160-218 and 743-854. The sample set comprised mostly white British donors with more females, and clonal diversity was possibly underestimated. Following two doses of AZD1222, Spike-specific TCR breadth and depth rose.

Between the trimmed V and J ends, which lost 1 base and 3 bases, there was a span of 9 bases. This CDR3 spans 14 amino acids. From germline, CDR1 is KGHSH and CDR2 LQKENI. TCRdb keeps only in-frame clones here, not all; method: immunoSEQ multiplex PCR. Here the sample spans approximately 72,000 clones, roughly nine tenths being singletons. Concerning this clone itself: As yet, its antigen is unknown. This sample also contains other DNA sequences that code for the same CDR3.

This sequence joins TRBV18 and TRBJ1-1, with D possibly matching TRBD1 (5 bases). The sequencing here drew on peripheral blood, taken 28 days after the second AZD1222 dose. The TCR comes from an adult who received the AZD1222 COVID-19 vaccine. CDR3 DNA sequence: TGTGCCAGCTCACCACGGGGAGGGGACACTGAAGCTTTCTTT. This codes for CASSPRGGDTEAFF.